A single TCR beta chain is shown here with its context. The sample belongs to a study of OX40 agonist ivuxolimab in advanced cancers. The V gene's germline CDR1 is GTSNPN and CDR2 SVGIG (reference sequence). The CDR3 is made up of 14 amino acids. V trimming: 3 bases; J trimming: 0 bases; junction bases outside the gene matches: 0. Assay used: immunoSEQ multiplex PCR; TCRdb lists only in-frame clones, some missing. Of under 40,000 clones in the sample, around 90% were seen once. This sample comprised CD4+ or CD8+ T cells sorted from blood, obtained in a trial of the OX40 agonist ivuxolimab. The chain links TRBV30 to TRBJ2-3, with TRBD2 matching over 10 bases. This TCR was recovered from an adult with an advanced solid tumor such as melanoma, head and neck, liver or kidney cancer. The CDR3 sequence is CAWRTSGSTDTQYF. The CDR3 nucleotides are TGTGCCTGGAGGACTAGCGGGAGCACAGATACGCAGTATTTT.